Each of the 23 T cell receptor beta chains below was sequenced from the same sample in a study of tumor-infiltrating lymphocytes in primary liver carcinoma. Germline DNA was extracted too, while blood RNA derived from unsorted whole blood. Making TCR beta cDNA involved 400 to 600 ng total RNA and a constant-region primer. A slightly modified ARM-PCR protocol with three nested multiplex PCR rounds produced these TCR beta libraries. Running around 9 cycles apiece, the first two PCR rounds relied on TRBV1-TRBV30 forward primers together with a C-beta reverse primer. TCRdb used MiXCR to reprocess the multiplex PCR reads, holding one entry per CDR3 protein. The sample shows about 320,000 distinct CDR3 sequences, more than 55% of them seen only once. The sequenced sample consisted of peripheral blood. Source of these receptors: a man aged 35-49 years with primary liver carcinoma and hepatitis B virus infection.

This clonotype has a count of ten or more. A much larger clone lies one base from this, so it may be a read error. This likely comes from a read error, as the CDR3 has no conserved phenylalanine or tryptophan at its end. The chain uses TRBV11-2 and TRBJ1-1, with D perhaps matching TRBD1 (6 bases). CDR1 and CDR2 from the germline V gene are SGHAT and FQNNGV. CDR3 length: 15 amino acids. With 5 bases removed from V and 0 bases from J, the gap between germline ends came to 13 bases. CDR3 in amino acids: CASSPNRALNTEAFL. The CDR3 nucleotides read TGTGCCAGCAGCCCAAACAGGGCTTTGAACACTGAAGCTTTCCTT.

Of note for this clonotype: Since no conserved phenylalanine or tryptophan closes the CDR3, a read error is the likely cause. The chain links TRBV14 to TRBJ1-1; D is ambiguous. The CDR3 length is 17 residues. Germline CDR1 reads SGHDN; CDR2 reads FVKESK. Between the trimmed V and J ends, which lost 0 bases and 3 bases, there was a span of 17 bases. This chain's CDR3 is CASSQDNGGLGHTEAFS. Here the CDR3 DNA reads TGTGCCAGCAGCCAAGATAATGGCGGGCTCGGGCACACTGAAGCTTTCTCT.

This clonotype was seen at least ten times. The rearrangement joins TRBV5-4 to TRBJ2-1; unclear D gene. Germline-derived CDR1 and CDR2 are SGHNT and YYREEE (reference sequence). Trimming took off 1 base at V and 6 bases at J, with 8 bases between the two ends. The CDR3 runs to 13 residues. The CDR3 sequence: CASSLTGSNEQFF. CDR3 in DNA: TGTGCCAGCAGCTTGACCGGATCCAATGAGCAGTTCTTC.

This clonotype was counted ten times or more. The genes are TRBV6-1 and TRBJ2-7, with 7 bases aligning to TRBD1. J gave up 2 bases and V 4 bases, and 5 bases lay outside the gene matches. CDR1 MNHNS and CDR2 SASEGT come from the germline V gene. The CDR3 totals 14 residues. The CDR3 sequence: CASSVRDSTYEQYF. CDR3 sequence (DNA): TGTGCCAGCAGTGTCCGGGACAGCACCTACGAGCAGTACTTC.

Concerning this clonotype itself: This may be a read error, as it is one base from a much larger clone. V and J are TRBV6-1 and TRBJ2-3; D gene unclear. CDR1 is MNHNS and CDR2 is SASEGT in the germline V gene. This CDR3 is built from 12 residues. The CDR3 sequence is CASREVADAQYF. CDR3 nucleotide sequence: TGTGCCAGCAGAGAGGTAGCAGATGCGCAGTATTTT.

This clonotype was seen a few times. The chain has TRBV6-2 or TRBV6-3 and TRBJ2-1; possible D gene TRBD2, 5 bases. The CDR3 is 16 residues long. The germline V gene encodes CDR1 MNHEY and CDR2 SVGEGT. Trimming removed 6 bases at V and 6 bases at J, with 21 bases between. The CDR3 reads CASSRTSGLTPNEQFF. CDR3 DNA sequence: TGTGCCAGCAGCCGCACCAGCGGCCTAACCCCCAATGAGCAGTTCTTC.

This clonotype was recorded at least ten times. The CDR3 coding sequence is TGTGCCAGCAGTGACCCCGTGGGGCCCACAGATACGCAGTATTTT. It codes for CASSDPVGPTDTQYF. The chain joins TRBV6-1 to TRBJ2-3, with a weak D call TRBD1 (5 bases). With 3 bases removed from V and 2 bases from J, the gap between germline ends came to 12 bases. There are 15 residues in the CDR3. Germline V gives CDR1 MNHNS, CDR2 SASEGT.

As for this clonotype: Since the CDR3 does not end with the conserved phenylalanine or tryptophan, this likely comes from a read error. No DNA is shown, since the ends of the CDR3 on it are uncertain; the CDR3 is the one TCRdb lists. The chain links TRBV10-3 to TRBJ1-2; TRBD1, the table's D call, lacks a check against the DNA. Germline loops: CDR1 ENHRY, CDR2 SYGVKD. The CDR3 region is 13 residues in length, termini included. The chain's CDR3 is CAISRDGGYGYTL.

As to this clonotype: This may arise from a read error, as a much more abundant clone is one base away. V and J are TRBV6-2 or TRBV6-3 and TRBJ2-3; possibly TRBD1 or TRBD2 for D (5 bases each). The CDR3 covers 14 residues. The ends were cut back, 8 bases at V and 4 bases at J, with 16 bases in the middle. In germline, CDR1 is MNHEY, CDR2 SVGEGT. The CDR3 DNA is TGTGCCAGCCGGCGAGGGGCCTTCGCAGATACGCAGTATTTT. Its protein product is CASRRGAFADTQYF.

J is TRBJ2-1 and V is TRBV5-6; weak D call: TRBD2 (7 bases). In germline, CDR1 is SGHDT, CDR2 YYEEEE. V was clipped by 0 bases and J by 6 bases, with 13 bases between them. This CDR3 is built from 15 residues. CDR3 coding DNA: TGTGCCAGCAGCTTGGCGAGACGGGGGGCCAATGAGCAGTTCTTC. Its translation: CASSLARRGANEQFF.

The chain carries TRBV5-4 and TRBJ1-5; D is perhaps TRBD1 (5 bases). Germline V gives CDR1 SGHNT, CDR2 YYREEE (reference sequence). This CDR3 region has 14 residues. Trimming left V 0 bases short and J 5 bases short, with 9 bases between. CDR3 region: CASSLGGPYQPQHF. In DNA form, the CDR3 reads TGTGCCAGCAGCTTGGGGGGCCCCTATCAGCCCCAGCATTTT.

Comment on this clonotype: The CDR3 does not close with the conserved phenylalanine or tryptophan, likely indicating a read error. The V gene is TRBV30, the J gene TRBJ2-7, with 13 bases fitting TRBD2. The CDR3 length is 12 residues. V gave up 8 bases and J gave up 2 bases; unmatched junction bases: 0. Germline V gene sequence: CDR1 GTSNPN, CDR2 SVGIG (reference sequence). The CDR3 loop reads CAGTSGAYEQYS. CDR3 DNA sequence: TGTGCCGGGACTAGCGGGGCCTACGAGCAGTACTCC.

The rearrangement links TRBV7-3 to TRBJ2-3, with 7 bases matching TRBD2. J lost 2 bases, V lost 7 bases, and 3 bases had no gene match. Germline-derived CDR1 and CDR2 are SGHTA and FQGTGA. The CDR3 has 13 amino acids. In DNA, the CDR3 is TGTGCCAGCACCGAGCGGGACACAGATACGCAGTATTTT. This translates into CASTERDTDTQYF.

As concerns this clonotype: This may be a read error, as it is one base from a much larger clone. The chain links TRBV4-3 to TRBJ2-7, with D perhaps TRBD1 (6 bases). Germline-derived CDR1 and CDR2 are LGHNA and YSLEER. V lost 0 bases and J 2 bases, leaving 11 bases between the germline ends. This CDR3 spans 15 amino acids. This CDR3 is CASSQDAGAPYEQYF. CDR3 nucleotide sequence: TGCGCCAGCAGCCAAGATGCAGGGGCCCCCTACGAGCAGTACTTC.

For this clonotype: This may be a read error, as it is one base from a much larger clone. The chain has TRBV6-5 and TRBJ2-7; D ambiguous. CDR1 is MNHEY, CDR2 SVGAGI, per germline. This CDR3 region has 14 residues. V lost 11 bases, J lost 0 bases, and 17 bases lay in between. CDR3 amino acids: CAARSASPSYEQYF. The CDR3 nucleotides read TGTGCCGCGCGTTCCGCGTCGCCCTCCTACGAGCAGTACTTC.

V usage is TRBV14 and J usage is TRBJ2-3; 7 bases agree with TRBD1. V was pared by 2 bases and J by 4 bases, with 9 bases of the junction left unmatched. CDR1 is SGHDN and CDR2 is FVKESK in the germline V gene. This CDR3 region has 16 residues. CDR3 residues: CASSQRPTGLADTQYF. The CDR3 nucleotides are TGTGCCAGCAGCCAACGGCCGACAGGGCTGGCAGATACGCAGTATTTT.

The V call is TRBV29-1, the J call TRBJ2-1; D unresolved. Germline loops: CDR1 SQVTM, CDR2 ANQGSEA. CDR3 length: 14 residues. Trimming pared 6 bases from V and 2 bases from J, leaving 14 bases between. Here the CDR3 DNA reads TGCAGCGTAGCCGATCGGATTCCCTACAATGAGCAGTTCTTC. This translates into CSVADRIPYNEQFF.

This clonotype showed up just a few times. This sequence may be a read error, since a much larger clone differs from it by one base. The J gene is TRBJ2-3, the V gene TRBV4-2, with a tentative D call TRBD1 (6 bases). Germline V gene lookup returns CDR1 LGHNA and CDR2 YNFKEQ. This CDR3 has 13 residues. The CDR3 DNA follows: TGTGTCAGCAGCTACCAGGGGTCCGATACGCAGTATTTT. This gives the protein CVSSYQGSDTQYF.

V usage is TRBV7-9 and J usage is TRBJ2-6; a weak D match, TRBD2 (5 bases). The CDR3 has 15 amino acids. V was pared by 2 bases and J by 4 bases, with 9 bases between. Germline CDR1 SEHNR, CDR2 FQNEAQ (reference sequence). The CDR3 nucleotides are TGTGCCAGCAGCTTACGAGGGATCGGGGCCAACGTCCTGACTTTC. Translated, it gives CASSLRGIGANVLTF.

As to this clonotype: A read error may produce the germline difference seen at one junction end. The DNA of the CDR3 is TGTGACAGCAGCCATGAGGGTGAGCGGTTCACTGAAGCTTTCTTT. Amino acids: CDSSHEGERFTEAFF. The chain couples TRBV5-5 to TRBJ1-1; D call uncertain. This CDR3 is 15 amino acids long. Germline V gene data show CDR1 as SGHKS and CDR2 as YYEKEE (reference sequence). The full variable domain, completed using reference TRBV5-5 and TRBJ1-1, is DAGVTQSPTHLIKTRGQQVTLRCSPISGHKSVSWYQQVLGQGPQFIFQYYEKEERGRGNFPDRFSARQFPNYSSELNVNALLLGDSALYLCDSSHEGERFTEAFFGQGTRLTVV.

This clonotype was counted between two and nine times. This chain uses TRBV28 with TRBJ2-5; D is possibly TRBD2 (6 bases). In germline, CDR1 is MDHEN, CDR2 SYDVKM. The CDR3 sequence is 14 residues long. The V and J ends lost 2 bases and 5 bases respectively, with 12 bases between them. The DNA of the CDR3 is TGTGCCAGCAGTTTAAAGCTAGGGAGGGAGACCCAGTACTTC. Amino acid sequence: CASSLKLGRETQYF.

Regarding this clonotype: The junction shows a germline mismatch at one end, possibly a read error. This chain uses TRBV7-9 with TRBJ1-1, with 7 positions matching TRBD1. Per germline, CDR1 SEHNR and CDR2 FQNEAQ (reference sequence). The CDR3 spans 16 residues. CDR3 amino acids: CASSLGDRGPDTEALF. DNA for the CDR3: TGTGCCAGCAGCTTAGGCGATAGGGGGCCGGACACTGAAGCTCTCTTT.

For this clonotype: One junction end disagrees with the germline gene, perhaps due to a read error. The chain is built from TRBV11-1 and TRBJ1-2; TRBD1 matches 7 bases. CDR3 length equals 15 residues. Germline loops: CDR1 SGHAT, CDR2 FQDESV (reference sequence). CDR3 sequence reads: CASSPYRQGDSGYIF. The CDR3 bases are TGTGCCAGCAGCCCCTACCGACAGGGTGATTCTGGCTACATCTTC. Using reference TRBV11-1 and TRBJ1-2 for the parts outside the CDR3, the full variable domain is EAEVAQSPRYKITEKSQAVAFWCDPISGHATLYWYRQILGQGPELLVQFQDESVVDDSQLPKDRFSAERLKGVDSTLKIQPAELGDSAMYLCASSPYRQGDSGYIFGSGTRLTVV.